These 2 T cell receptor beta chains originate from one sample sequenced in a study of OX40 agonist ivuxolimab in advanced cancers. Libraries were prepared by immunoSEQ multiplex PCR; TCRdb keeps only in-frame clonotypes and omits some of them. The sample records more than 55,000 clones, 80% to 95% being singletons. The input for sequencing was CD4+ or CD8+ T cells sorted from blood, taken in a trial of the OX40 agonist ivuxolimab. Every receptor here comes from an adult with an advanced solid tumor such as melanoma, head and neck, liver or kidney cancer.

The V gene is TRBV11-1, the J gene TRBJ1-2, with 7 bases lining up with TRBD1. CDR3 length: 15 amino acids. The ends lost 4 bases at V and 6 bases at J; junction bases unmatched: 11. Germline lookup yields CDR1 SGHAT and CDR2 FQDESV (reference sequence). In nucleotides, the CDR3 is TGTGCCAGCAGCTCTAGGGACAGCCGAGGAGATGGCTACACCTTC. This translates into CASSSRDSRGDGYTF.

This clone was detected once. J is TRBJ2-2 and V is TRBV4-1; D tentatively reads TRBD1 or TRBD2 (6 bases each). The V gene lost 4 bases and the J gene lost 3 bases, with 12 bases spanning the gap. CDR1 and CDR2 (germline): MGHRA, YSYEKL. The CDR3 is made up of 15 amino acids. Here the CDR3 reads CASSPLGGYTGELFF. Written as DNA, the CDR3 is TGCGCCAGCAGCCCCCTAGGGGGGTACACCGGGGAGCTGTTTTTT.